This TCR beta chain was retrieved from a study of blood T cell repertoires in COVID-19. Measured with immunoSEQ multiplex PCR; TCRdb has only the in-frame clones, and not every one. This table holds about 210,000 clones, about 90% found once. The sequence came from a man aged 25-40 years with acute or convalescent COVID-19. The sequencing input was peripheral blood.

CDR3 in DNA: TGTGCCAGCAGTAAATCAGGGGTATGGGAGCAGTACTTC. Translation gives CASSKSGVWEQYF. The chain joins TRBV6-5 to TRBJ2-7; possible D gene TRBD1, 6 bases. Trimming shortened V by 5 bases and J by 7 bases, and 15 bases separated the two germline ends. This CDR3 spans 13 amino acids. CDR1 is MNHEY and CDR2 is SVGAGI in the germline V gene.